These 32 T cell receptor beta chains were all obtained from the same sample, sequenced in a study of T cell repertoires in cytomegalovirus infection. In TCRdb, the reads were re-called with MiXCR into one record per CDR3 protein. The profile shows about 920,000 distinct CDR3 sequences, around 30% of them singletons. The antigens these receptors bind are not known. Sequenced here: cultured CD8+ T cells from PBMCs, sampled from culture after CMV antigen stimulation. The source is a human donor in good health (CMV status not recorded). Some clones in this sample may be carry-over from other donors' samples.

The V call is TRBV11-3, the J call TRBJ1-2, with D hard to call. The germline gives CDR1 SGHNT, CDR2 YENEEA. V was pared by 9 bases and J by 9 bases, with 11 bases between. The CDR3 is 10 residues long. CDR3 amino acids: CASPRASYTF. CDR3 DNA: TGTGCCAGTCCGCGAGCTAGCTACACCTTC.

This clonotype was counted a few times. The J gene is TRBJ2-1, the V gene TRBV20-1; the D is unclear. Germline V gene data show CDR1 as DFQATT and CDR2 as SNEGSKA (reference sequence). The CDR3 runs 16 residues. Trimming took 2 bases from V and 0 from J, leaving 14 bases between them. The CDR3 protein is CSARSAGRSSYNEQFF. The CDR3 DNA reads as TGCAGTGCTAGAAGCGCAGGTAGATCCTCCTACAATGAGCAGTTCTTC.

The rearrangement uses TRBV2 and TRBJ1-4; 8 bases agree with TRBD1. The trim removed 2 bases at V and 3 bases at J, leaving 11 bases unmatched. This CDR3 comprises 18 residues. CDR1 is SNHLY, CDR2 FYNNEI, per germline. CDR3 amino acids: CASSETRKTGVANEKLFF. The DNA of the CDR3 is TGTGCCAGCAGTGAAACCCGGAAGACAGGGGTGGCTAATGAAAAACTGTTTTTT.

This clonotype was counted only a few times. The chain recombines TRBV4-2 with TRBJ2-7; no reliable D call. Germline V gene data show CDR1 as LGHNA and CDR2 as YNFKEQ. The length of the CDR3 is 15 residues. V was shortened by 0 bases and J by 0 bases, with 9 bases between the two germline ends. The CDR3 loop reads CASSQEYESSYEQYF. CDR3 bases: TGTGCCAGCAGCCAAGAATATGAGAGCTCCTACGAGCAGTACTTC.

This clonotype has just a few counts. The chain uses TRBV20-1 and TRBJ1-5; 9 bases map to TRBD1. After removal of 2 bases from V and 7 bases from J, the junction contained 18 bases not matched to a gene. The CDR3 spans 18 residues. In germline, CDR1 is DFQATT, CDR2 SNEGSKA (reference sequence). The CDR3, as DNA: TGCAGTGCTAGAAAGGGGGTCAAGGACAGGGGTTATAGCCAGCCCCAGCATTTT. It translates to CSARKGVKDRGYSQPQHF.

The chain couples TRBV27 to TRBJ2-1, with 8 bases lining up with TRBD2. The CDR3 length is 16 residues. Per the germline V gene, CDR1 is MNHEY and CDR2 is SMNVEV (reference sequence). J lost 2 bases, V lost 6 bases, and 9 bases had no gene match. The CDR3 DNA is TGTGCCAGCAGCCCTATCGGGGGGGGAGCCTACAATGAGCAGTTCTTC. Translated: CASSPIGGGAYNEQFF.

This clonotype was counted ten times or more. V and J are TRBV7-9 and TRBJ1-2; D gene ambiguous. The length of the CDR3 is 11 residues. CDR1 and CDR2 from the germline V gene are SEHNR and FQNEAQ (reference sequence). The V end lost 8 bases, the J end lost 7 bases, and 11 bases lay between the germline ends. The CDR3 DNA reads TGTGCCAGCCCGATTAGTGGTGGCTACACCTTC. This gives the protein CASPISGGYTF.

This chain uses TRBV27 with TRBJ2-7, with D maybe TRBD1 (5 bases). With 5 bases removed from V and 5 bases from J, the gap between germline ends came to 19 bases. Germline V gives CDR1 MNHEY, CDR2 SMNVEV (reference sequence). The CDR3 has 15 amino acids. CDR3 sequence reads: CASSLSPLQGHEQYV. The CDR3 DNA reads TGTGCCAGCAGTCTGTCTCCCCTTCAGGGCCACGAGCAGTACGTC.

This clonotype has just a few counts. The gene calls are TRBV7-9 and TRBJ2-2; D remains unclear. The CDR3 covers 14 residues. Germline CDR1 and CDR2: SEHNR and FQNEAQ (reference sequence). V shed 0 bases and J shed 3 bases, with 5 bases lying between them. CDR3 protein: CASSLAPYTGELFF. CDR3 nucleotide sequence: TGTGCCAGCAGCTTAGCGCCTTACACCGGGGAGCTGTTTTTT.

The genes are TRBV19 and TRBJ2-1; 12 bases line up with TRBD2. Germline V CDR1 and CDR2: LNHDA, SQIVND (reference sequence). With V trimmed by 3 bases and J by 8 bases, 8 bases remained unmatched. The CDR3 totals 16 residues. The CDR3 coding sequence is TGTGCCAGTAGTATTGGGCTAGCGGGGGGGCACGATGAGCAGTTCTTC. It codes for CASSIGLAGGHDEQFF.

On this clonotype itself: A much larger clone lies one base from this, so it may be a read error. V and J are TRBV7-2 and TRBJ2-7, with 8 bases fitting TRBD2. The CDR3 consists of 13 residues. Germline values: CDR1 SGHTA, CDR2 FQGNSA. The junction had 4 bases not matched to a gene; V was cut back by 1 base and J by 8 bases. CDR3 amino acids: CASSLGRGAKQYV. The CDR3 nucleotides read TGTGCCAGCAGCTTAGGGCGGGGGGCCAAGCAGTACGTC.

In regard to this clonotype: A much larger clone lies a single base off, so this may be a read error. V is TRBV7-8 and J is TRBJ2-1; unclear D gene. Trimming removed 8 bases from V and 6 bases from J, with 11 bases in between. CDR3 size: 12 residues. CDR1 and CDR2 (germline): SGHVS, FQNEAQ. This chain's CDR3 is CASWRSSNEQFF. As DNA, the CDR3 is TGTGCCAGCTGGAGATCTAGCAATGAGCAGTTCTTC.

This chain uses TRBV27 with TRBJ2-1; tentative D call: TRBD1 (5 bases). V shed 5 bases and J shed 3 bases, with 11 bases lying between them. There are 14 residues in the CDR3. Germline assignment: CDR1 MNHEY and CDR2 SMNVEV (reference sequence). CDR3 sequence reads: CASSETTDYNEQFF. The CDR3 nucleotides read TGTGCCAGCAGTGAAACGACAGACTACAATGAGCAGTTCTTC.

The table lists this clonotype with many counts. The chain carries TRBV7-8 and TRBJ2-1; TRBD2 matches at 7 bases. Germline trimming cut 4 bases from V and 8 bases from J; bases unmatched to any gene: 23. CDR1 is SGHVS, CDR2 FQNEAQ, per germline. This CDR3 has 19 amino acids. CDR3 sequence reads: CASSSSFRSGLDPSDEQFF. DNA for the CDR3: TGTGCCAGCAGCTCCTCATTTAGGTCCGGACTAGATCCAAGTGATGAGCAGTTCTTC. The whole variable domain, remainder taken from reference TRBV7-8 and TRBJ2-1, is GAGVSQSPRYKVAKRGQDVALRCDPISGHVSLFWYQQALGQGPEFLTYFQNEAQLDKSGLPSDRFFAERPEGSVSTLKIQRTQQEDSAVYLCASSSSFRSGLDPSDEQFFGPGTRLTVL.

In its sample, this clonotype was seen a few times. The CDR3: CASSLLRGGQLNTEAFF. The CDR3 DNA sequence: TGTGCCAGCAGTTTATTGAGAGGGGGACAGCTCAACACTGAAGCTTTCTTT. This chain connects TRBV27 to TRBJ1-1, with 7 bases identical to TRBD1. The CDR3 consists of 17 residues. V was clipped by 1 base and J by 2 bases; unmatched bases: 10. Germline V gives CDR1 MNHEY, CDR2 SMNVEV (reference sequence).

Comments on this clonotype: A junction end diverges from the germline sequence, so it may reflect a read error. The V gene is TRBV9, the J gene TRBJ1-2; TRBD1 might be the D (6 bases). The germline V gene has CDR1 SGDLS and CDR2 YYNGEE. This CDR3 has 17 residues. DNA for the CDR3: TGTGTCAGCAGCGCAAGCCCGAGACAGGCGTTAGGTGATGGCTACACCTTC. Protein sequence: CVSSASPRQALGDGYTF.

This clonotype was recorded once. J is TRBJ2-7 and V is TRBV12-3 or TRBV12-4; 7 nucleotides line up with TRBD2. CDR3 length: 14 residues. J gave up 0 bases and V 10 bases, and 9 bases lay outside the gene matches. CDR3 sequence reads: CAISPAGFSYEQYF. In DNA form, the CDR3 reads TGTGCCATCAGCCCAGCGGGGTTCTCCTACGAGCAGTACTTC.

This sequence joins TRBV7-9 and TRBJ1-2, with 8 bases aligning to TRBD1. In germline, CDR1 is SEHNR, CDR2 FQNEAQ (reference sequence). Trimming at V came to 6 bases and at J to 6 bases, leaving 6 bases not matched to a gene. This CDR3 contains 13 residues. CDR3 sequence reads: CASRTTGADGYTF. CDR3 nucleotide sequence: TGTGCCAGCAGAACGACAGGGGCCGATGGCTACACCTTC. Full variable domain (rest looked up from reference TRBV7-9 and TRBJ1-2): DTGVSQNPRHKITKRGQNVTFRCDPISEHNRLYWYRQTLGQGPEFLTYFQNEAQLEKSRLLSDRFSAERPKGSFSTLEIQRTEQGDSAMYLCASRTTGADGYTFGSGTRLTVV.

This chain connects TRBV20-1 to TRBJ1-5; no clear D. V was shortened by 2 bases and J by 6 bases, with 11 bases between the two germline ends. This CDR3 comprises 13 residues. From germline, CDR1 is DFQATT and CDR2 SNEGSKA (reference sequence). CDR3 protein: CSARHSAGQPQHF. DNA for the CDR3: TGCAGTGCTAGACATTCCGCCGGTCAGCCCCAGCATTTT.

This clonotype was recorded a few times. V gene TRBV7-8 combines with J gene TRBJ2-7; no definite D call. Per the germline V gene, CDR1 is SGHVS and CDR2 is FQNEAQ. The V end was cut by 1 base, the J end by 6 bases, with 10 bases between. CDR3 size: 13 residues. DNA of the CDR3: TGTGCCAGCAGCTTAGTCCCAACAGTCGAGCAGTACTTC. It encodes CASSLVPTVEQYF.

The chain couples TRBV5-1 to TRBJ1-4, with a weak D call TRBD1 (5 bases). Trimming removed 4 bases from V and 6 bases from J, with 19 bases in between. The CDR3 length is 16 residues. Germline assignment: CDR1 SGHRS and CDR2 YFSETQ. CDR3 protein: CASSQSAPGRDEKLFF. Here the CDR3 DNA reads TGCGCCAGCAGCCAATCTGCCCCGGGGCGGGATGAAAAACTGTTTTTT. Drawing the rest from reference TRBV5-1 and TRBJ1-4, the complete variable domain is KAGVTQTPRYLIKTRGQQVTLSCSPISGHRSVSWYQQTPGQGLQFLFEYFSETQRNKGNFPGRFSGRQFSNSRSEMNVSTLELGDSALYLCASSQSAPGRDEKLFFGSGTQLSVL.

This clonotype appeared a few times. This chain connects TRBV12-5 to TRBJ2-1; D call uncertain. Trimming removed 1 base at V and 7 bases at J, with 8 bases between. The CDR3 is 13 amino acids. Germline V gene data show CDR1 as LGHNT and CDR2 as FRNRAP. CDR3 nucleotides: TGTGCTAGTGGTTTGGACCTGAGGAATGAGCAGTTCTTC. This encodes CASGLDLRNEQFF.

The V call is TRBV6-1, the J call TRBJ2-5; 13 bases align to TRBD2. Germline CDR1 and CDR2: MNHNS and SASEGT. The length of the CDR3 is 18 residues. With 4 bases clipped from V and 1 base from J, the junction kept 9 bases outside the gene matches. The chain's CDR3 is CASSALPTSGGSQETQYF. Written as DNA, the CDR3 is TGTGCCAGCAGTGCCCTACCGACTAGCGGGGGGTCCCAAGAGACCCAGTACTTC.

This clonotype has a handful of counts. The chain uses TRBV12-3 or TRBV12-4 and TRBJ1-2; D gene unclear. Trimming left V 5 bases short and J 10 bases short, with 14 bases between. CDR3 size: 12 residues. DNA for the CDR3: TGTGCCAGCAGTCCGTCGGGTCTGGACTACACCTTC. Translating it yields CASSPSGLDYTF.

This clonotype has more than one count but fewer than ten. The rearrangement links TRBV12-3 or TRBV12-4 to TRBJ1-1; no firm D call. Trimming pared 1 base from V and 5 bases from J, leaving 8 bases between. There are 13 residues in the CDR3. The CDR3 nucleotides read TGTGCCAGCAGTTTAGGCAGCCTAACTGAAGCTTTCTTT. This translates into CASSLGSLTEAFF.

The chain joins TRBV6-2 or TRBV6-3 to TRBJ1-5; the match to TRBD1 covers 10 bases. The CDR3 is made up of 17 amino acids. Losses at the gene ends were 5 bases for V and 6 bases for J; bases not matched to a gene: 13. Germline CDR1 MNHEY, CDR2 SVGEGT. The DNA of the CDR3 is TGTGCCAGCAGTCGACTCCCGGGACAGGGGTTGGGTCAGCCCCAGCATTTT. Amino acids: CASSRLPGQGLGQPQHF.

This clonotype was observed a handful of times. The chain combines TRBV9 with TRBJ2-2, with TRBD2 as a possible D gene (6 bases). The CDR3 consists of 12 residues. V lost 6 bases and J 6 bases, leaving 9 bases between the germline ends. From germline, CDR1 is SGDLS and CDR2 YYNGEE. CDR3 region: CASTSGAGELFF. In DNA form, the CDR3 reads TGTGCCAGCACCTCGGGGGCCGGGGAGCTGTTTTTT.

CDR3 in DNA: TGCAGTGCCAACGACAGGGGAGCCCCCTACGAGCAGTACGTC. Its translation: CSANDRGAPYEQYV. This rearrangement joins TRBV20-1 to TRBJ2-7, with TRBD1 identical over 8 bases. The V segment lost 6 bases and the J segment 2 bases; nucleotides outside the gene matches: 9. This CDR3 has 14 amino acids. Germline V gives CDR1 DFQATT, CDR2 SNEGSKA (reference sequence).

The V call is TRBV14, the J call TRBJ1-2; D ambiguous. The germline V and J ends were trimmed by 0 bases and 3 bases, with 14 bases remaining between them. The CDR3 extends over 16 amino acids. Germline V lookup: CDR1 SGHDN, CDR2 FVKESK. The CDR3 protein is CASSQETDPVHYGYTF. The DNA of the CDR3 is TGTGCCAGCAGCCAAGAGACCGACCCGGTACACTATGGCTACACCTTC. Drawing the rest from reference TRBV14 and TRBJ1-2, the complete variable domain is EAGVTQFPSHSVIEKGQTVTLRCDPISGHDNLYWYRRVMGKEIKFLLHFVKESKQDESGMPNNRFLAERTGGTYSTLKVQPAELEDSGVYFCASSQETDPVHYGYTFGSGTRLTVV.

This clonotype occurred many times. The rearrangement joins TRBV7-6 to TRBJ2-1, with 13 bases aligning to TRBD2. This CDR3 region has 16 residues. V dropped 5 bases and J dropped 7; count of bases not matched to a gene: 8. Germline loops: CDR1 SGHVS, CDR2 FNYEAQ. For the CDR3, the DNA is TGTGCCAGCAGCCCGTTGACTAGCGGGGGGTGGAATGAGCAGTTCTTC. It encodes CASSPLTSGGWNEQFF.

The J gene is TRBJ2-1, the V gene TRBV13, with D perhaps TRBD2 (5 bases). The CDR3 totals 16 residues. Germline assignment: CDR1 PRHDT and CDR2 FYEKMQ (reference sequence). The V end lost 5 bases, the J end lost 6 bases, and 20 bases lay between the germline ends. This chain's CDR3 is CASSIRIRREGNEQFF. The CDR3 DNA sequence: TGTGCCAGCAGCATAAGGATCCGGCGAGAGGGCAATGAGCAGTTCTTC.

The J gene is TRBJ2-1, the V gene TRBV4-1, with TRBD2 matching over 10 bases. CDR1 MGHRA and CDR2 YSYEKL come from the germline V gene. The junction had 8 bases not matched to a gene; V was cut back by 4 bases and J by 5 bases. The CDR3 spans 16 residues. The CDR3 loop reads CASSPSPSGGNNEQFF. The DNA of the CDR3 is TGCGCCAGCAGCCCGAGCCCTAGCGGGGGCAACAATGAGCAGTTCTTC.